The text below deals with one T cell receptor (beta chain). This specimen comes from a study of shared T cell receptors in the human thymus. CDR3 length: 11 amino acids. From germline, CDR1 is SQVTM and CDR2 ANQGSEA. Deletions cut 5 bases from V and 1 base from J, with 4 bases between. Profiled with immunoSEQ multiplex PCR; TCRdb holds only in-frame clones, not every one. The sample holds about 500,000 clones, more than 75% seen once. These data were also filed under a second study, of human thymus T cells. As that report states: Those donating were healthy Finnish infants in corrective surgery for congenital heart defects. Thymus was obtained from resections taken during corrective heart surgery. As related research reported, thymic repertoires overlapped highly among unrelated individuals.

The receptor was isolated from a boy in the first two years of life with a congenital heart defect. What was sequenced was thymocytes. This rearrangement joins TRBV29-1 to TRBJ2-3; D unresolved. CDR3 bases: TGCAGCGTTCCCGGCACAGATACGCAGTATTTT. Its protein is CSVPGTDTQYF.